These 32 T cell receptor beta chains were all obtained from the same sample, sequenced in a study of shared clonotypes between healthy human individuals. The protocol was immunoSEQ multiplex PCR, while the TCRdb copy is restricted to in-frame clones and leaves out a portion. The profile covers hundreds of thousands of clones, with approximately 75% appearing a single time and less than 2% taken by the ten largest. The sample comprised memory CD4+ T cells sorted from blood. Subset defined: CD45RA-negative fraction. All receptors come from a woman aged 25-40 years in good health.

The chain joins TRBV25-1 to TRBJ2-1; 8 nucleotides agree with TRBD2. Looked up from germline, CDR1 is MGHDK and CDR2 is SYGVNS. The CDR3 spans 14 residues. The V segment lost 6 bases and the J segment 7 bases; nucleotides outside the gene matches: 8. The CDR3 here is CASRGAGVENEQFF. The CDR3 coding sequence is TGTGCCAGCAGGGGAGCGGGAGTGGAGAATGAGCAGTTCTTC.

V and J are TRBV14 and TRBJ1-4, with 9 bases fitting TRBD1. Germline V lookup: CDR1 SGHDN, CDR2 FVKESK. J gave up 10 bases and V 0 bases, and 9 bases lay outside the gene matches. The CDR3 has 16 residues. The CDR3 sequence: CASSQDSGTGRGKLFF. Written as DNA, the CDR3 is TGTGCCAGCAGCCAAGATAGTGGGACAGGGAGAGGAAAACTGTTTTTT.

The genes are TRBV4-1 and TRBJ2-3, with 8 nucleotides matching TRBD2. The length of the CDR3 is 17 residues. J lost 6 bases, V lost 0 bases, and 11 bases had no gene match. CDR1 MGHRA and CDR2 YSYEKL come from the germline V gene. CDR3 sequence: CASSQEAVAAGEDTQYF. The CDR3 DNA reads TGCGCCAGCAGCCAAGAGGCGGTTGCAGCGGGAGAGGATACGCAGTATTTT.

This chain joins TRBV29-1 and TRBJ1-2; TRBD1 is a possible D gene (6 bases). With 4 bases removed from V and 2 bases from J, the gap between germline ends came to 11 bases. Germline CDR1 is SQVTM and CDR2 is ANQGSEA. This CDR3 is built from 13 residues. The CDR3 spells CSVGDKRNYGYTF. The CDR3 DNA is TGCAGCGTTGGGGACAAACGCAACTATGGCTACACCTTC.

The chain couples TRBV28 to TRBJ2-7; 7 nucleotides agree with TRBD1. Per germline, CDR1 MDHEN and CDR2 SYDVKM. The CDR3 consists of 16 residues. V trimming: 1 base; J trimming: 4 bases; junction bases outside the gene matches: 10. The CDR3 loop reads CASSLFTGDKPYEQYF. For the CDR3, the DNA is TGTGCCAGCAGTTTATTTACAGGGGACAAACCATACGAGCAGTACTTC.

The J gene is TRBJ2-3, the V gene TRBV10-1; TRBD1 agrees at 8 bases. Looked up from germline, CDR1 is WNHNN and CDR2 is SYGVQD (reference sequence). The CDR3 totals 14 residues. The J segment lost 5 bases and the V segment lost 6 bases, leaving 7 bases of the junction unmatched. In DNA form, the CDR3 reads TGCGCCAGCAGCCACGGACAGGGCGAAGATACGCAGTATTTT. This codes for CASSHGQGEDTQYF.

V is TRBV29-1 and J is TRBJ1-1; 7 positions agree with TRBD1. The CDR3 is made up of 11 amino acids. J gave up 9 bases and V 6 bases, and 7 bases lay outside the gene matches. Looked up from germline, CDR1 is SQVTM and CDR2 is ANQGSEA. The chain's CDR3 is CSVGLGGQAFF. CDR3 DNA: TGCAGCGTGGGCCTAGGGGGCCAAGCTTTCTTT.

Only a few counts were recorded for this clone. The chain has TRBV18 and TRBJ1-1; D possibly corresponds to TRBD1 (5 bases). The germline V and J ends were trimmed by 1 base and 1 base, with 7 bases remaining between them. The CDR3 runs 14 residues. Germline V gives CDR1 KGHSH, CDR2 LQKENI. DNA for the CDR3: TGTGCCAGCTCACCACGGACACAGAACACTGAAGCTTTCTTT. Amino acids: CASSPRTQNTEAFF.

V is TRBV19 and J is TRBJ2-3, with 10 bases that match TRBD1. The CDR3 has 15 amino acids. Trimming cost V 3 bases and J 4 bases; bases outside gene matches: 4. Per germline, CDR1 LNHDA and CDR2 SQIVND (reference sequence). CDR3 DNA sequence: TGTGCCAGTAGTATCGTGGGGACAGGGGCAGATACGCAGTATTTT. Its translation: CASSIVGTGADTQYF. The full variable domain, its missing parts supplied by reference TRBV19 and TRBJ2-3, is DGGITQSPKYLFRKEGQNVTLSCEQNLNHDAMYWYRQDPGQGLRLIYYSQIVNDFQKGDIAEGYSVSREKKESFPLTVTSAQKNPTAFYLCASSIVGTGADTQYFGPGTRLTVL.

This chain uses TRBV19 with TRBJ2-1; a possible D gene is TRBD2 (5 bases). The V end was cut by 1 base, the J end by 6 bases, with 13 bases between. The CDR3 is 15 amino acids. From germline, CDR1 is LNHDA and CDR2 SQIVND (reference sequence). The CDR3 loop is CASSIVSGVGNEQFF. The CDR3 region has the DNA TGTGCCAGTAGTATAGTTTCCGGGGTGGGCAATGAGCAGTTCTTC.

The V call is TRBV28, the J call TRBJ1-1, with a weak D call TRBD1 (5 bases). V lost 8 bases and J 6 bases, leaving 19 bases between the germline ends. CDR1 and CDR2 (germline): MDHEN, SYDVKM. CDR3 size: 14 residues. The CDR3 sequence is CASSGPGGYAEAFF. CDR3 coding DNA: TGTGCCAGCTCAGGACCCGGGGGGTACGCTGAAGCTTTCTTT.

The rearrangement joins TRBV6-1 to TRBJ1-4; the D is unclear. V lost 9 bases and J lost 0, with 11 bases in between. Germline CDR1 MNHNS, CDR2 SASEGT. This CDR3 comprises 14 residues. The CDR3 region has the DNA TGTGCCAGTATACGCTCGACAACTAATGAAAAACTGTTTTTT. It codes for CASIRSTTNEKLFF.

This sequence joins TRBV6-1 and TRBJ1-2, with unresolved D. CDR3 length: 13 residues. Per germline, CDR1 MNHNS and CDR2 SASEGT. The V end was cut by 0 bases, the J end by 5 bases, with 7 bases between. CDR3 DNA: TGTGCCAGCAGTGAAGCGCGGGCGTATGGCTACACCTTC. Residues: CASSEARAYGYTF.

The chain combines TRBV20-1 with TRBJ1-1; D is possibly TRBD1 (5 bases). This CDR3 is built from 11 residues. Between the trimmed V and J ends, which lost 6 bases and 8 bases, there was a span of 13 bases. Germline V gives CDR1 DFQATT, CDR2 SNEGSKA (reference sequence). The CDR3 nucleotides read TGCAGTGCCGGGGGGTCTTCCGAAGCTTTCTTT. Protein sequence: CSAGGSSEAFF.

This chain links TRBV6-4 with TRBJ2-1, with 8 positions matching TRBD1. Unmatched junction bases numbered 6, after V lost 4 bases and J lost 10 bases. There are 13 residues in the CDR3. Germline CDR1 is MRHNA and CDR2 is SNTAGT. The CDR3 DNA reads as TGTGCCAGCAGTGCGACAGGGGAGAGGGAGCAGTTCTTC. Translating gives CASSATGEREQFF.

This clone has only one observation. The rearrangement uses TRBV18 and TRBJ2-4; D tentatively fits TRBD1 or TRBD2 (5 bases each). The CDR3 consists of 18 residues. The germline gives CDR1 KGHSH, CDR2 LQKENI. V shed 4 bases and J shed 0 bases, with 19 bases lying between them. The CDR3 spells CASSRPVGTAVAKNIQYF. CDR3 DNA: TGTGCCAGCTCACGACCGGTAGGGACCGCAGTAGCCAAAAACATTCAGTACTTC. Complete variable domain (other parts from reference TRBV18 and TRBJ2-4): NAGVMQNPRHLVRRRGQEARLRCSPMKGHSHVYWYRQLPEEGLKFMVYLQKENIIDESGMPKERFSAEFPKEGPSILRIQQVVRGDSAAYFCASSRPVGTAVAKNIQYFGAGTRLSVL.

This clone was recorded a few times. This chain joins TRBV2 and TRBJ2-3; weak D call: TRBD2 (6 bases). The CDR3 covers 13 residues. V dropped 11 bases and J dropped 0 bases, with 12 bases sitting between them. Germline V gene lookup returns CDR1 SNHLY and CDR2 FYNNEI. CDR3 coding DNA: TGTGCCGGGAGGAGGGCTAGCACAGATACGCAGTATTTT. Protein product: CAGRRASTDTQYF.

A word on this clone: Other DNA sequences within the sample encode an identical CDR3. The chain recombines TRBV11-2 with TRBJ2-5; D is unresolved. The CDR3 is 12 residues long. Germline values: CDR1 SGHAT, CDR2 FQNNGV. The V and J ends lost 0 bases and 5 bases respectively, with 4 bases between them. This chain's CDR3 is CASSLESETQYF. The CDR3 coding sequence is TGTGCCAGCAGCTTAGAGTCGGAGACCCAGTACTTC.

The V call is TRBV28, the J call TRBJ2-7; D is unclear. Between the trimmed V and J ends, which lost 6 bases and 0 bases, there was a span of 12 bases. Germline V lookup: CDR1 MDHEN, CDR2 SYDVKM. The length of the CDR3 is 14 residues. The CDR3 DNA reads TGTGCCAGCAGGGCCCAGACACTCTCCTACGAGCAGTACTTC. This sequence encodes CASRAQTLSYEQYF.

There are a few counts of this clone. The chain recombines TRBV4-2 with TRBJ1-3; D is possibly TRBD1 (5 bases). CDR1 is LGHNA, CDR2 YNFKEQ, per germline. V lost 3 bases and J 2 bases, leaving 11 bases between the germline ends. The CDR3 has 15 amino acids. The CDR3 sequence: CASSQSQATGNTIYF. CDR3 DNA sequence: TGTGCCAGCAGCCAGTCACAGGCAACTGGAAACACCATATATTTT.

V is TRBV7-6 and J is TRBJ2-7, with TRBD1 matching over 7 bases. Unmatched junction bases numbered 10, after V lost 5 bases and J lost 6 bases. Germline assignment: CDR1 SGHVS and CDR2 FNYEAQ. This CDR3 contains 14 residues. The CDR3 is CASSQETGYGEQYF. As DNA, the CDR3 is TGTGCCAGCAGCCAAGAGACAGGGTACGGCGAGCAGTACTTC. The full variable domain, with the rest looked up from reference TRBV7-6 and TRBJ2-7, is GAGVSQSPRYKVTKRGQDVALRCDPISGHVSLYWYRQALGQGPEFLTYFNYEAQQDKSGLPNDRFSAERPEGSISTLTIQRTEQRDSAMYRCASSQETGYGEQYFGPGTRLTVT.

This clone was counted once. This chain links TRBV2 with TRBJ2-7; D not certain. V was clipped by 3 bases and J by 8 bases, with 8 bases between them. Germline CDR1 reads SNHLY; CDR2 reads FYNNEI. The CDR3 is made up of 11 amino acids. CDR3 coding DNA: TGTGCCAGCAGTGACCCTACGAAGCAGTACTTC. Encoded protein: CASSDPTKQYF.

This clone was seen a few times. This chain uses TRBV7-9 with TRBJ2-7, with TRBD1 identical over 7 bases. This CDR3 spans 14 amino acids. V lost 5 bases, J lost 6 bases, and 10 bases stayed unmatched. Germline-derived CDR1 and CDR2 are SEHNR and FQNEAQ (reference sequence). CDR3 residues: CASSLPEGGGEQYF. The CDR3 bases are TGTGCCAGCAGCCTCCCTGAAGGGGGCGGCGAGCAGTACTTC.

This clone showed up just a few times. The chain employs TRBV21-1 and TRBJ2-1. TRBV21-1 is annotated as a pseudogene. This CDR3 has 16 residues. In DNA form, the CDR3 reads TGTGCCAGCAGCAAATTGAGTATGAGTAAGGGCTATGAGCAGTTCTTC. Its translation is CASSKLSMSKGYEQFF.

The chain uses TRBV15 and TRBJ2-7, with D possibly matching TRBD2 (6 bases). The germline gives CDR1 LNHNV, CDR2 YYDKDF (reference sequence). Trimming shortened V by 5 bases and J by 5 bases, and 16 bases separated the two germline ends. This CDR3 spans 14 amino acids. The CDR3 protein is CATSFGGSMDEQYF. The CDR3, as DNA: TGTGCCACCAGCTTTGGGGGGAGTATGGACGAGCAGTACTTC.

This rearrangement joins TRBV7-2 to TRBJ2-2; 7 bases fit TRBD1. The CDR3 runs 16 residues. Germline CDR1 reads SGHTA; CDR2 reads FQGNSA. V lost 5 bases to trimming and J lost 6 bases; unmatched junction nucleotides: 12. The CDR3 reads CASSNPGTVGAGELFF. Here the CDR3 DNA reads TGTGCCAGCAGCAATCCGGGGACAGTCGGCGCCGGGGAGCTGTTTTTT.

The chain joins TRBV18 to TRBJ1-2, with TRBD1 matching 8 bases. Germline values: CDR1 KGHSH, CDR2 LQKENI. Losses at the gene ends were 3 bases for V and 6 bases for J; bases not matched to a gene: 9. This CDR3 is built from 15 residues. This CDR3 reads CASSPALTGEDGYTF. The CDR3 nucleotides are TGTGCCAGCTCACCCGCCCTGACAGGGGAGGATGGCTACACCTTC.

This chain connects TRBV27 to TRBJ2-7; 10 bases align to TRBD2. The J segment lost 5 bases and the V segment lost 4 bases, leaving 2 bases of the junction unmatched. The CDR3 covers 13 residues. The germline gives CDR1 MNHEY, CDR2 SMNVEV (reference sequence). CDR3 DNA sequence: TGTGCCAGCAGTTCTAGCGGGAGACACGAGCAGTACTTC. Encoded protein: CASSSSGRHEQYF.

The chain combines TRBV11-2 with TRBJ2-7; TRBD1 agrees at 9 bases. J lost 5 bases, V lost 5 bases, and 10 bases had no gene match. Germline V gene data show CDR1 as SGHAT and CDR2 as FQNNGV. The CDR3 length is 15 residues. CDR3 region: CASSRTSGQGNEQYF. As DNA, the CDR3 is TGTGCCAGCAGCCGTACTTCGGGACAGGGAAACGAGCAGTACTTC.

The CDR3 DNA is TGTGCCAGTAGTATATTCACCCAGGTCGGAAATCAGCCCCAGCATTTT. Its protein product is CASSIFTQVGNQPQHF. The chain links TRBV19 to TRBJ1-5; D remains unclear. CDR1 is LNHDA and CDR2 is SQIVND in the germline V gene (reference sequence). CDR3 length: 16 amino acids. V shed 2 bases and J shed 4 bases, with 15 bases lying between them.

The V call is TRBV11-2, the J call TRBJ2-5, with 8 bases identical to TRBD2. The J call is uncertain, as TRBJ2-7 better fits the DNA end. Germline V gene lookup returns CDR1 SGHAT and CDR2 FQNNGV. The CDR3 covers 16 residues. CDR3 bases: TGTGCCAGCAGCTTAGAGTTGGGGACTAGCTCCTACGAGCAGTACTTC. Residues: CASSLELGTSSYEQYF.

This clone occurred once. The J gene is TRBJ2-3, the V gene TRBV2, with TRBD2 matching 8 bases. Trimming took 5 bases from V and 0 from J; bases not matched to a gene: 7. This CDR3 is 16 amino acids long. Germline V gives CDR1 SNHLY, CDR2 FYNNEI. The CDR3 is CASSWAGGLSTDTQYF. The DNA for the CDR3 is TGTGCCAGCAGTTGGGCGGGAGGCTTAAGCACAGATACGCAGTATTTT.